Ten or more counts support the clone carrying this T cell receptor beta chain. V dropped 2 bases and J dropped 1 base, with 5 bases sitting between them. The CDR3 totals 13 residues. Germline lookup yields CDR1 MNHEY and CDR2 SMNVEV (reference sequence). These data come from a study of identical twins. One entry per CDR3 protein, called by TCRdb with MiXCR from the 5' RACE reads. The sample includes around 280,000 distinct CDR3 sequences, less than 9% of them seen just once. These data are also associated with another study on yellow fever vaccine responses in identical twins.

The TCR comes from a woman aged 18-29 years in good health. The chain links TRBV27 to TRBJ2-5; D not resolved. The material sequenced was memory (CD45RO+) T cells sorted from blood. The CDR3 reads CASSLTFQETQYF. DNA for the CDR3: TGTGCCAGCAGTTTAACCTTCCAAGAGACCCAGTACTTC.